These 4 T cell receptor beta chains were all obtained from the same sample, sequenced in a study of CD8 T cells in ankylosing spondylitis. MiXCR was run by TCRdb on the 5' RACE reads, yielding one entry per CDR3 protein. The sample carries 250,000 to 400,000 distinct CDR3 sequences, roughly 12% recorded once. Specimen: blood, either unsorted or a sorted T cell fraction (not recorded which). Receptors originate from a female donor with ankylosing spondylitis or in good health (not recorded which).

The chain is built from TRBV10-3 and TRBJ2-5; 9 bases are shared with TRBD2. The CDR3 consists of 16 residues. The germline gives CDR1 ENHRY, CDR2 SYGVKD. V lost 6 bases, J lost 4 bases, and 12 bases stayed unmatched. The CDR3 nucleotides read TGTGCCATCAGCCCCGGGACTAGCAGAGGCGGAGAGACCCAGTACTTC. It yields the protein CAISPGTSRGGETQYF.

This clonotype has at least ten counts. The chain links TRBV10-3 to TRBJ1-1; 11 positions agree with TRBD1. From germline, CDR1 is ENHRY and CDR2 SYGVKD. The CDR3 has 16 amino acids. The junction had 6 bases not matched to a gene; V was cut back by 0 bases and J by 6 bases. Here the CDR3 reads CAISESLDRGLSEAFF. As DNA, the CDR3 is TGTGCCATCAGTGAGTCGTTGGACAGGGGGCTTTCTGAAGCTTTCTTT.

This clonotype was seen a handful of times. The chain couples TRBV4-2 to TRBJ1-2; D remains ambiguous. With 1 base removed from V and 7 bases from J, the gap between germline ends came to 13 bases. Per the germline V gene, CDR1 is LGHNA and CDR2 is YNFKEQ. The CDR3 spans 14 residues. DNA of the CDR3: TGTGCCAGCAGCCAAGGAGGTACGGACCGTGGCTACACCTTC. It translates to CASSQGGTDRGYTF.

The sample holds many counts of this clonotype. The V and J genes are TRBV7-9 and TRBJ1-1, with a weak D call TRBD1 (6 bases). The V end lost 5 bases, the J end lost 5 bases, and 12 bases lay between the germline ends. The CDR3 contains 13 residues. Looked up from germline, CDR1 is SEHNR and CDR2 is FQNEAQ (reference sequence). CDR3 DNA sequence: TGTGCCAGCAGCAAACAGCAGGGGACTGAAGCTTTCTTT. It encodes CASSKQQGTEAFF.